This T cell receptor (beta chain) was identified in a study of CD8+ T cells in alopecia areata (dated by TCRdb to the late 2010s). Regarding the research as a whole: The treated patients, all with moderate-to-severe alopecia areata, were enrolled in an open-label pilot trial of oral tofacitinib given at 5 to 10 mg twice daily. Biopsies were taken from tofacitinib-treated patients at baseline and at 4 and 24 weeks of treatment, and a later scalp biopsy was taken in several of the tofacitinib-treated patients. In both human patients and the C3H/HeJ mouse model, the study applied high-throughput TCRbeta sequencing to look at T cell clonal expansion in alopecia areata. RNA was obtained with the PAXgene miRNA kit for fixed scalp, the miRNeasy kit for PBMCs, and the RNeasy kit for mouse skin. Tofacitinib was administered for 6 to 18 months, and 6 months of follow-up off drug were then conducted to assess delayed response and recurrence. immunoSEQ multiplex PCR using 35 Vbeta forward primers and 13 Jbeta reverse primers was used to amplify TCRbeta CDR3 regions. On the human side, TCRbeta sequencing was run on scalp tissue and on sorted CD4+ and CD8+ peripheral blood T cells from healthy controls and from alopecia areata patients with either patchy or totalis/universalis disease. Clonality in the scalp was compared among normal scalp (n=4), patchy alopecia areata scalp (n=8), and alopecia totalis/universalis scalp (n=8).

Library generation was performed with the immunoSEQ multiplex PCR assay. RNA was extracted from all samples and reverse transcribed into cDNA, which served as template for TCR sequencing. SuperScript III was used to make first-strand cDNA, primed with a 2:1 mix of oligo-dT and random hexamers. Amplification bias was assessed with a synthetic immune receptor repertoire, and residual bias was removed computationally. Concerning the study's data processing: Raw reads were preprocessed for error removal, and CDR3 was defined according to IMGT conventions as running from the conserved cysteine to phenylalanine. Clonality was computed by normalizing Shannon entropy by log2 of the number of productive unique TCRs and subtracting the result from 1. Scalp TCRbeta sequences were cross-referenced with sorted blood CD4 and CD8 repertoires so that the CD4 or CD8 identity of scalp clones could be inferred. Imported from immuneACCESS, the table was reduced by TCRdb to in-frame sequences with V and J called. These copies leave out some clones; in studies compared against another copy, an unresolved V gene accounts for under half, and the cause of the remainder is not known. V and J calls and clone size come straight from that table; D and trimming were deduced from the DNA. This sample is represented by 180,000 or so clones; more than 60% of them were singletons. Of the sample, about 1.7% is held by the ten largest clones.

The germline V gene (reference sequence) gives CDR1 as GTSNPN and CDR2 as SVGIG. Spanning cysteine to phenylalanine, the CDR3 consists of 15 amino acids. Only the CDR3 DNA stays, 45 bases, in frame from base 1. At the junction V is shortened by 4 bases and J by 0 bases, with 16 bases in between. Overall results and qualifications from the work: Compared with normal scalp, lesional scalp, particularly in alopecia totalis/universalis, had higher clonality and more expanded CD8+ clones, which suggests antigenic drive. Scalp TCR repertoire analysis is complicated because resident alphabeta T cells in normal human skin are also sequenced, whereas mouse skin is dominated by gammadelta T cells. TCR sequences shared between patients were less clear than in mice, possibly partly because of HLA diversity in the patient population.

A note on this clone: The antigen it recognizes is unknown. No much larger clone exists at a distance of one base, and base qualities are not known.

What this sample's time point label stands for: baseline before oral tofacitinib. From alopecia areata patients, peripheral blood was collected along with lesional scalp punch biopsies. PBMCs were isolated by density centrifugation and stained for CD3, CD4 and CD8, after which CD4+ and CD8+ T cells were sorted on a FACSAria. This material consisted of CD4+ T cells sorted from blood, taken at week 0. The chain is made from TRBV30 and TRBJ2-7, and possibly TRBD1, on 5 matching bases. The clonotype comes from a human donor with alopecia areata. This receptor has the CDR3 CAWTTGHQISYEQYF. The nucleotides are TGTGCCTGGACCACAGGACATCAAATCTCCTACGAGCAGTACTTC.